One and the same sample provided the 23 T cell receptor beta chains below, sequenced in a study of technical replicates of blood from a handful of donors (dated by TCRdb to 2017 to 2019). The library was built by means of the immunoSEQ multiplex PCR assay. TCRdb re-hosts the immuneACCESS table, in-frame sequences only. Its copies lack some clones; in the studies checked, an unresolved V gene accounts for under half of them, and the cause for the rest is not known. Recorded for this sample are 55,000 to 80,000 clones; roughly 90% of them occurred a single time. The ten largest account for roughly 0.41% of the sample. The sample comprised T cells isolated from PBMCs. Receptors originate from a human donor in good health.

This chain joins TRBV5-4 and TRBJ1-1; D possibly corresponds to TRBD1 (5 bases). Germline CDR1 is SGHNT and CDR2 is YYREEE (reference sequence). This CDR3 is 19 amino acids long. V dropped 0 bases and J dropped 1 base, with 22 bases sitting between them. The DNA of the CDR3 is TGTGCCAGCAGCTTGGACCGGGGCCCTAGGAGTAGCGGGAACACTGAAGCTTTCTTT. Residues: CASSLDRGPRSSGNTEAFF.

The chain carries TRBV2 and TRBJ2-7, with TRBD2 matching over 8 bases. CDR1 is SNHLY, CDR2 FYNNEI, per germline. The CDR3 is 13 amino acids. The V and J ends lost 7 bases and 3 bases, in that order; junction bases with no gene match: 5. The CDR3 here is CASKQRERYEQYF. CDR3 DNA sequence: TGTGCCAGCAAACAGCGGGAGCGCTACGAGCAGTACTTC.

J is TRBJ2-7 and V is TRBV27; D is possibly TRBD1 (7 bases). The CDR3 runs to 14 residues. Germline lookup yields CDR1 MNHEY and CDR2 SMNVEV (reference sequence). Trimming left V 6 bases short and J 5 bases short, with 17 bases between. The CDR3 reads CASSAGGGGNEQYF. The CDR3 DNA sequence: TGTGCCAGCAGCGCAGGAGGAGGGGGCAACGAGCAGTACTTC.

The chain carries TRBV14 and TRBJ2-2; D uncertain. This CDR3 contains 12 residues. V lost 4 bases and J lost 5, with 5 bases in between. Germline V gene sequence: CDR1 SGHDN, CDR2 FVKESK. CDR3 nucleotide sequence: TGTGCCAGCAGCCTTATAACCGGGGAGCTGTTTTTT. Protein: CASSLITGELFF.

This clone was seen a single time. CDR3 amino acids: CASQSQGVITGELFF. DNA of the CDR3: TGTGCCAGCCAAAGTCAGGGGGTTATCACCGGGGAGCTGTTTTTT. The V and J genes are TRBV7-9 and TRBJ2-2, with TRBD1 matching 7 bases. The CDR3 spans 15 residues. V trimming: 8 bases; J trimming: 4 bases; junction bases outside the gene matches: 10. Germline CDR1 reads SEHNR; CDR2 reads FQNEAQ (reference sequence). Full variable domain (outside the CDR3, taken from reference TRBV7-9 and TRBJ2-2): DTGVSQNPRHKITKRGQNVTFRCDPISEHNRLYWYRQTLGQGPEFLTYFQNEAQLEKSRLLSDRFSAERPKGSFSTLEIQRTEQGDSAMYLCASQSQGVITGELFFGEGSRLTVL.

The V call is TRBV5-1, the J call TRBJ2-3; 9 bases agree with TRBD2. This CDR3 spans 15 amino acids. Losses at the gene ends were 4 bases for V and 6 bases for J; bases not matched to a gene: 9. From germline, CDR1 is SGHRS and CDR2 YFSETQ. CDR3 sequence (DNA): TGCGCCAGCAGCGCACCGGGACTAGCAGGGGATACGCAGTATTTT. Translating it yields CASSAPGLAGDTQYF.

The chain is built from TRBV19 and TRBJ1-4, with TRBD1 matching 7 bases. The V and J ends lost 5 bases and 5 bases, in that order; junction bases with no gene match: 8. Germline assignment: CDR1 LNHDA and CDR2 SQIVND (reference sequence). This CDR3 is 15 amino acids long. For the CDR3, the DNA is TGTGCCAGTAGTGACCGGGACAGCTTGAATGAAAAACTGTTTTTT. It translates to CASSDRDSLNEKLFF.

The chain links TRBV28 to TRBJ1-3; maybe TRBD1 (6 bases). Germline CDR1 MDHEN, CDR2 SYDVKM. The CDR3 is 15 residues long. Deletions cut 6 bases from V and 2 bases from J, with 14 bases between. The CDR3 is CASRPSKGAGNTIYF. The CDR3 DNA reads TGTGCCAGCAGGCCCTCCAAGGGGGCTGGAAACACCATATATTTT. Filled out from reference TRBV28 and TRBJ1-3, the complete variable domain reads DVKVTQSSRYLVKRTGEKVFLECVQDMDHENMFWYRQDPGLGLRLIYFSYDVKMKEKGDIPEGYSVSREKKERFSLILESASTNQTSMYLCASRPSKGAGNTIYFGEGSWLTVV.

The chain employs TRBV19 and TRBJ1-1, with 8 bases identical to TRBD1. V lost 9 bases and J lost 0; bases outside the gene matches: 3. The CDR3 covers 13 residues. Germline V gives CDR1 LNHDA, CDR2 SQIVND (reference sequence). The CDR3 region is CASDRGLNTEAFF. In DNA, the CDR3 is TGTGCCAGCGACAGGGGCTTGAACACTGAAGCTTTCTTT.

The chain is built from TRBV6-6 and TRBJ2-2; unclear D gene. The CDR3 has 11 amino acids. Trimming shortened V by 5 bases and J by 5 bases, and 3 bases separated the two germline ends. Looked up from germline, CDR1 is MNHNY and CDR2 is SVGAGI (reference sequence). CDR3 coding DNA: TGTGCCAGCAGTATAACCGGGGAGCTGTTTTTT. This gives the protein CASSITGELFF.

V usage is TRBV6-6 and J usage is TRBJ1-1; D might be TRBD1 (5 bases). Germline CDR1 is MNHNY and CDR2 is SVGAGI (reference sequence). Deletions cut 2 bases from V and 8 bases from J, with 12 bases between. This CDR3 is 13 amino acids long. The CDR3 region has the DNA TGTGCCAGCAGTTACATATTAGGGGAAGAAGCTTTCTTT. Translation gives CASSYILGEEAFF.

This sequence joins TRBV6-5 and TRBJ2-7, with D perhaps matching TRBD1 (6 bases). Trimming stripped 5 bases from V and 7 bases from J, with 12 bases between. The CDR3 is made up of 12 amino acids. Germline CDR1 and CDR2: MNHEY and SVGAGI. The CDR3 sequence: CASSRTAAEQYF. DNA of the CDR3: TGTGCCAGCAGTAGGACAGCGGCTGAGCAGTACTTC.

This clone turned up a few times. The chain joins TRBV13 to TRBJ2-4; 8 nucleotides line up with TRBD2. The germline CDR1 and CDR2 sequences are PRHDT and FYEKMQ (reference sequence). The length of the CDR3 is 18 residues. Trimming removed 2 bases from V and 1 base from J; junction bases left unmatched: 10. The CDR3 spells CASSLYPGGRTAKNIQYF. CDR3 sequence (DNA): TGTGCCAGCAGCTTATATCCGGGGGGGAGAACTGCCAAAAACATTCAGTACTTC.

The chain carries TRBV19 and TRBJ2-7, with 7 bases lining up with TRBD1. Germline V CDR1 and CDR2: LNHDA, SQIVND (reference sequence). This CDR3 comprises 16 residues. J was trimmed by 2 bases and V by 1 base; bases with no gene match: 8. In DNA form, the CDR3 reads TGTGCCAGTAGTATAGGTCTTAGTACAGGGGCCTACGAGCAGTACTTC. This translates into CASSIGLSTGAYEQYF.

The rearrangement uses TRBV11-3 and TRBJ1-1, with TRBD1 identical over 8 bases. The CDR3 runs 13 residues. Trimming at V came to 4 bases and at J to 4 bases, leaving 2 bases not matched to a gene. Germline loops: CDR1 SGHNT, CDR2 YENEEA. In nucleotides, the CDR3 is TGTGCCAGCAGCTCAGGGGGCGTCACTGAAGCTTTCTTT. This encodes CASSSGGVTEAFF.

V is TRBV4-2 and J is TRBJ1-5, with TRBD1 identical over 8 bases. Germline CDR1 and CDR2: LGHNA and YNFKEQ. The V segment lost 1 base and the J segment 11 bases; nucleotides outside the gene matches: 13. The CDR3 has 16 residues. DNA for the CDR3: TGTGCCAGCAGCCAAGTAGGACAGGGCGGAGGGCTGACCCAGCATTTT. It yields the protein CASSQVGQGGGLTQHF.

The chain recombines TRBV2 with TRBJ2-7, with 12 bases aligning to TRBD2. V dropped 6 bases and J dropped 0; count of bases not matched to a gene: 3. CDR1 is SNHLY, CDR2 FYNNEI, per germline. This CDR3 has 15 amino acids. CDR3 protein: CASSPSGRASYEQYF. In DNA form, the CDR3 reads TGTGCCAGCAGCCCTAGCGGGAGGGCCTCCTACGAGCAGTACTTC.

This clone was observed once. The genes are TRBV30 and TRBJ2-3; 9 bases are a match to TRBD1. The CDR3 spans 14 residues. Germline CDR1 GTSNPN, CDR2 SVGIG (reference sequence). J lost 4 bases, V lost 2 bases, and 4 bases had no gene match. The CDR3 spells CAWSITGGADTQYF. The CDR3 coding sequence is TGTGCCTGGAGTATAACAGGGGGCGCAGATACGCAGTATTTT.

This rearrangement joins TRBV11-2 to TRBJ2-5, with a possible D match to TRBD2 (6 bases). The V and J ends lost 0 bases and 0 bases respectively, with 8 bases between them. The germline V gene has CDR1 SGHAT and CDR2 FQNNGV. CDR3 length equals 15 residues. CDR3 residues: CASSLDRGYQETQYF. In DNA form, the CDR3 reads TGTGCCAGCAGCTTAGATCGGGGGTACCAAGAGACCCAGTACTTC.

V gene TRBV7-3 combines with J gene TRBJ1-1; D remains ambiguous. V was cut by 5 bases and J by 2 bases, with 9 bases left in between. Germline V gene data show CDR1 as SGHTA and CDR2 as FQGTGA. The length of the CDR3 is 13 residues. The CDR3 reads CASSLMANTEAFF. The DNA for the CDR3 is TGTGCCAGCAGCCTTATGGCAAACACTGAAGCTTTCTTT.

The V call is TRBV27, the J call TRBJ2-3; a weak D match, TRBD2 (6 bases). The V gene lost 10 bases and the J gene lost 4 bases, with 18 bases spanning the gap. The CDR3 runs 14 residues. Germline loops: CDR1 MNHEY, CDR2 SMNVEV (reference sequence). The CDR3 DNA reads TGTGCCATTAAAGGAACGGGAGCGGCAGATACGCAGTATTTT. This gives the protein CAIKGTGAADTQYF.

The gene calls are TRBV2 and TRBJ1-1; D is unclear. CDR1 is SNHLY and CDR2 is FYNNEI in the germline V gene. V was trimmed by 2 bases and J by 6 bases, leaving 13 bases between them. This CDR3 is built from 14 residues. CDR3 amino acids: CASSEMWRVSEAFF. The CDR3 nucleotides are TGTGCCAGCAGTGAAATGTGGAGAGTATCTGAAGCTTTCTTT.

The J gene is TRBJ1-2, the V gene TRBV6-5; 8 nucleotides match TRBD1. The CDR3 covers 13 residues. J gave up 6 bases and V 6 bases, and 6 bases lay outside the gene matches. Germline V gives CDR1 MNHEY, CDR2 SVGAGI. The CDR3 spells CASRGDRGHGYTF. The CDR3, as DNA: TGTGCCAGCAGAGGCGACAGGGGCCATGGCTACACCTTC.